This TCR beta chain was identified in a study of T cell responses to AZD1222 COVID-19 vaccine. Repertoires were generated with immunoSEQ multiplex PCR, while TCRdb's copy carries only in-frame clones and drops some. The table lists about 150,000 clones, approximately 89% of them singletons. The study, taken as a whole, reports: The study sampled repertoires only after the peak T cell response. Among those given AZD1222, only six were seropositive at baseline.

About this clone: The antigen remains undetermined.

The CDR3 is 14 amino acids. V dropped 7 bases and J dropped 6 bases, with 16 bases sitting between them. Germline V gives CDR1 SGHDT, CDR2 YYEEEE. The chain combines TRBV5-6 with TRBJ2-2; D may be TRBD1 (6 bases). The specimen was peripheral blood, collected on day 0 of AZD1222 vaccination. This sequence was found in an adult in good health. The CDR3 sequence: CASREQGRPGELFF. CDR3 sequence (DNA): TGTGCCAGCCGAGAACAGGGAAGGCCCGGGGAGCTGTTTTTT.